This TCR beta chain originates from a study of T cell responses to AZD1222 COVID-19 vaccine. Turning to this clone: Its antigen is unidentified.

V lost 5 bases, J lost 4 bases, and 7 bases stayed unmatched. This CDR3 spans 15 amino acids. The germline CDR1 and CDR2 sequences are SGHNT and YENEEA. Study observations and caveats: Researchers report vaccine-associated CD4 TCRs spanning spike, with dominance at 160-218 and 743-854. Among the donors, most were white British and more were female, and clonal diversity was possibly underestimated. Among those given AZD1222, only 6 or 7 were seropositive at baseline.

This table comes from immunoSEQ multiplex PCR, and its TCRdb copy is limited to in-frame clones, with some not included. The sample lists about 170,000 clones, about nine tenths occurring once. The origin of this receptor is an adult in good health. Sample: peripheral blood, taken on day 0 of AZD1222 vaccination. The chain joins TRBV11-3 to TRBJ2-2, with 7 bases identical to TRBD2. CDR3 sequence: CASSPRTSRTGELFF. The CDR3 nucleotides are TGTGCCAGCAGCCCGAGGACTAGTCGCACCGGGGAGCTGTTTTTT.